This T cell receptor beta chain was recovered during a study of T cell repertoires in cytomegalovirus infection. From the reads, TCRdb called clonotypes with MiXCR, one entry per CDR3 protein. The sample includes 700,000 to 900,000 distinct CDR3 sequences, roughly 29% of them seen just once. Study observations and caveats: The ex vivo response was dominated by HLA-C-restricted CMV-specific TCR beta clonotypes.

Points on this clonotype: The antigen remains unidentified.

This sequence was found in a human donor in good health (CMV status not recorded). Some clones in this sample may be carry-over from other donors' samples. The source was cultured CD8+ T cells from PBMCs, collected from culture after CMV antigen stimulation.

CDR3: CASSLKQGVNNEQFF. CDR3 in DNA: TGTGCCAGCAGCTTGAAACAGGGGGTAAACAATGAGCAGTTCTTC. V is TRBV7-9 and J is TRBJ2-1; 8 bases are a match to TRBD1. There are 15 residues in the CDR3. CDR1 SEHNR and CDR2 FQNEAQ come from the germline V gene (reference sequence). V shed 3 bases, J shed 5 bases, and the junction held 6 bases outside the gene matches.